The 9 T cell receptor beta chains below come from one sample, sequenced in a study of blood T cell repertoires in COVID-19. Repertoires were generated with immunoSEQ multiplex PCR, while TCRdb's copy carries only in-frame clones and drops some. In the table there are almost 70,000 clones, more than 75% of which are singletons. The source material was peripheral blood. The receptors were gathered from a human donor in a cohort sampled during active COVID-19.

V usage is TRBV7-2 and J usage is TRBJ2-5; the D gene is possibly TRBD1 (6 bases). V shed 7 bases and J shed 1 base, with 16 bases lying between them. Germline V lookup: CDR1 SGHTA, CDR2 FQGNSA. The CDR3 consists of 15 residues. CDR3 protein: CASTEQGVAQETQYF. The CDR3 region has the DNA TGTGCCAGCACCGAACAGGGCGTAGCCCAAGAGACCCAGTACTTC.

V usage is TRBV9 and J usage is TRBJ2-1, with 7 bases lining up with TRBD2. Germline V CDR1 and CDR2: SGDLS, YYNGEE. The CDR3 runs 14 residues. V gave up 0 bases and J gave up 4 bases; unmatched junction bases: 1. Here the CDR3 DNA reads TGTGCCAGCAGCGTAGTGGGGGGGTACAATGAGCAGTTCTTC. This gives the protein CASSVVGGYNEQFF.

This CDR3 is CASSSPGLAIFGRETQYF. CDR3 DNA: TGCGCCAGCAGCTCTCCGGGACTAGCAATCTTCGGGCGAGAGACCCAGTACTTC. The chain employs TRBV5-1 and TRBJ2-5; 9 positions agree with TRBD2. The CDR3 contains 18 residues. Trimming removed 3 bases from V and 4 bases from J; junction bases left unmatched: 16. Germline CDR1 and CDR2: SGHRS and YFSETQ.

The chain is built from TRBV19 and TRBJ2-2, with a possible D match to TRBD2 (6 bases). Trimming removed 3 bases at V and 0 bases at J, with 17 bases between. CDR3 size: 18 residues. Germline V CDR1 and CDR2: LNHDA, SQIVND (reference sequence). The CDR3 loop is CASSIILPGLSNTGELFF. CDR3 coding DNA: TGTGCCAGTAGTATCATCCTTCCGGGACTCTCGAACACCGGGGAGCTGTTTTTT. The full variable domain, its missing parts supplied by reference TRBV19 and TRBJ2-2, is DGGITQSPKYLFRKEGQNVTLSCEQNLNHDAMYWYRQDPGQGLRLIYYSQIVNDFQKGDIAEGYSVSREKKESFPLTVTSAQKNPTAFYLCASSIILPGLSNTGELFFGEGSRLTVL.

The chain is built from TRBV19 and TRBJ2-7, with 7 bases aligning to TRBD2. The CDR3 sequence is 16 residues long. The trim removed 5 bases at V and 2 bases at J, leaving 12 bases unmatched. Germline loops: CDR1 LNHDA, CDR2 SQIVND (reference sequence). CDR3 protein: CASSRASVAGAYEQYF. The DNA for the CDR3 is TGTGCCAGTAGTCGGGCTTCTGTGGCGGGGGCCTACGAGCAGTACTTC.

The chain combines TRBV11-3 with TRBJ2-3, with TRBD2 matching 12 bases. The CDR3 totals 16 residues. The J segment lost 2 bases and the V segment lost 6 bases, leaving 6 bases of the junction unmatched. Looked up from germline, CDR1 is SGHNT and CDR2 is YENEEA. This CDR3 is CASSYGLAGNTDTQYF. The CDR3 bases are TGTGCCAGCAGTTACGGACTAGCGGGGAACACAGATACGCAGTATTTT.

V usage is TRBV5-8 and J usage is TRBJ2-2; TRBD2 matches at 9 bases. Germline V gene lookup returns CDR1 SGHTS and CDR2 YDEGEE. The CDR3 length is 16 residues. Trimming removed 0 bases from V and 2 bases from J; junction bases left unmatched: 2. The CDR3 DNA sequence: TGTGCCAGCAGCTTGGAGGGACTAGCTAACACCGGGGAGCTGTTTTTT. Translating it yields CASSLEGLANTGELFF.

This rearrangement joins TRBV10-2 to TRBJ1-4; maybe TRBD1 (6 bases). Per the germline V gene, CDR1 is WSHSY and CDR2 is SAAADI. The CDR3 consists of 14 residues. The V end lost 5 bases, the J end lost 5 bases, and 12 bases lay between the germline ends. The CDR3 DNA reads as TGCGCCAGCAGTCCAAGTCAGGGGAATGAAAAACTGTTTTTT. Its protein product is CASSPSQGNEKLFF.

This clone has more than one count but fewer than ten. The rearrangement uses TRBV19 and TRBJ2-3; the match to TRBD1 covers 11 bases. CDR3 length equals 14 residues. CDR1 and CDR2 (germline): LNHDA, SQIVND (reference sequence). V gave up 9 bases and J gave up 8 bases; unmatched junction bases: 10. CDR3 amino acids: CASRDRGSRGTQYF. The CDR3, as DNA: TGTGCCAGCCGGGACAGGGGGTCCCGCGGTACGCAGTATTTT. Filled out from reference TRBV19 and TRBJ2-3, the complete variable domain reads DGGITQSPKYLFRKEGQNVTLSCEQNLNHDAMYWYRQDPGQGLRLIYYSQIVNDFQKGDIAEGYSVSREKKESFPLTVTSAQKNPTAFYLCASRDRGSRGTQYFGPGTRLTVL.